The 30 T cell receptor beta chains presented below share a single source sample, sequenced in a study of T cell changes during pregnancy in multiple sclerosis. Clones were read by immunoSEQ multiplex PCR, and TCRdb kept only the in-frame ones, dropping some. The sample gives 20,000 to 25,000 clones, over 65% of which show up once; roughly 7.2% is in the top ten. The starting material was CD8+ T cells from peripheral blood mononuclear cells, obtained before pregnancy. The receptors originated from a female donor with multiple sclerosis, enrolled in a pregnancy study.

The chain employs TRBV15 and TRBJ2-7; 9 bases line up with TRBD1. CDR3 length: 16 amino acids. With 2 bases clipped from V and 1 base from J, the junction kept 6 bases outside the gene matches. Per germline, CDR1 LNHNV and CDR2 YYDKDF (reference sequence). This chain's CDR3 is CATSRMTGQGSYEQYF. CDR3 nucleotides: TGTGCCACCAGCAGAATGACGGGACAGGGTTCCTACGAGCAGTACTTC.

The CDR3 sequence: CASSQSIWDSLSGYTF. In DNA, the CDR3 is TGTGCCAGCAGCCAATCGATTTGGGACAGCTTAAGTGGCTACACCTTC. The chain uses TRBV16 and TRBJ1-2, with 7 bases identical to TRBD1. V lost 0 bases to trimming and J lost 7 bases; unmatched junction nucleotides: 11. The V gene's germline CDR1 is KGHSY and CDR2 FQNENV. This CDR3 comprises 16 residues. Together with reference TRBV16 and TRBJ1-2, the CDR3 gives the full variable domain: GEEVAQTPKHLVRGEGQKAKLYCAPIKGHSYVFWYQQVLKNEFKFLISFQNENVFDETGMPKERFSAKCLPNSPCSLEIQATKLEDSAVYFCASSQSIWDSLSGYTFGSGTRLTVV.

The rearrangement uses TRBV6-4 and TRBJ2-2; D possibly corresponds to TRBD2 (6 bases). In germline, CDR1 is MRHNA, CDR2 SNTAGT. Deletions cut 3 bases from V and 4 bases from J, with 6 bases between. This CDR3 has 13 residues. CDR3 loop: CASSETSTGELFF. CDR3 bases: TGTGCCAGCAGTGAGACTAGCACCGGGGAGCTGTTTTTT.

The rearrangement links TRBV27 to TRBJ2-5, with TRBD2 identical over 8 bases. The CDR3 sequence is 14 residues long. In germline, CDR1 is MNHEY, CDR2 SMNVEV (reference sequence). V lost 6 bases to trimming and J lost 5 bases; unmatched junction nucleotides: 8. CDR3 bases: TGTGCCAGCAGCACTAGCGGAGATGGGGAGACCCAGTACTTC. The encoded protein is CASSTSGDGETQYF.

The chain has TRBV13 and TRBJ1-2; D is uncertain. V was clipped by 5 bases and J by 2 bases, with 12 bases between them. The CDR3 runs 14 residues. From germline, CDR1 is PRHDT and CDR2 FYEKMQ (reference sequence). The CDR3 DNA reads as TGTGCCAGCAGCCACGGGAGCCAGAACTATGGCTACACCTTC. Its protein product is CASSHGSQNYGYTF.

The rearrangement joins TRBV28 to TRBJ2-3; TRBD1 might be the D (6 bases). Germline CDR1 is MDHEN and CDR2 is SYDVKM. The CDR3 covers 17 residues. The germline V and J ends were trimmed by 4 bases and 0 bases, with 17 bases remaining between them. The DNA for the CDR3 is TGTGCCAGCAGTTCCACCTCGCGGACAGCTAGCACAGATACGCAGTATTTT. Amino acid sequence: CASSSTSRTASTDTQYF.

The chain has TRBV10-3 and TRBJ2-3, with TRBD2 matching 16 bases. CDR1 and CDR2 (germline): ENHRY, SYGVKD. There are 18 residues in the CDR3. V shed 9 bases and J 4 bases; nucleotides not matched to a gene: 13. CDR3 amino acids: CAISPGLAGGPGADTQYF. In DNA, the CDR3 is TGTGCCATTTCTCCGGGACTAGCGGGAGGGCCGGGAGCAGATACGCAGTATTTT.

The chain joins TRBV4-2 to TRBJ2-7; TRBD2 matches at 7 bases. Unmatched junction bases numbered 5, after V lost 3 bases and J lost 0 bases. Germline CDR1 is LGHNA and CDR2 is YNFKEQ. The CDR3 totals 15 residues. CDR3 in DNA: TGTGCCAGCAGCCAGGGGAGGGCCTCCTCCTACGAGCAGTACTTC. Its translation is CASSQGRASSYEQYF.

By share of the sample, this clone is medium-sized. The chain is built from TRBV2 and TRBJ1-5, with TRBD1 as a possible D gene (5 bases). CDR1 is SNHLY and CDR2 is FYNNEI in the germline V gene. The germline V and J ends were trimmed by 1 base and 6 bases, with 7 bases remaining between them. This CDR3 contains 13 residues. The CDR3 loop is CASSEGQGQPQHF. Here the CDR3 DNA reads TGTGCCAGCAGTGAAGGGCAGGGTCAGCCCCAGCATTTT.

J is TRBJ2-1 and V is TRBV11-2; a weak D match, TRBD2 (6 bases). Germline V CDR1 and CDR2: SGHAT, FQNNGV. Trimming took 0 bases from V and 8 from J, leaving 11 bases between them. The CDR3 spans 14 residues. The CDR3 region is CASSLELALDEQFF. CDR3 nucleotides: TGTGCCAGCAGCTTAGAGCTAGCGCTCGATGAGCAGTTCTTC.

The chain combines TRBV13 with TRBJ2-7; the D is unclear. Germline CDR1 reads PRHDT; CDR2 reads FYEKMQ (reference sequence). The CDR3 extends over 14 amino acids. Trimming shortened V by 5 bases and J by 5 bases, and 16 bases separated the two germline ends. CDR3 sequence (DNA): TGTGCCAGCAGCCCGCCCGACCAGAGCGACGAGCAGTACTTC. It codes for CASSPPDQSDEQYF.

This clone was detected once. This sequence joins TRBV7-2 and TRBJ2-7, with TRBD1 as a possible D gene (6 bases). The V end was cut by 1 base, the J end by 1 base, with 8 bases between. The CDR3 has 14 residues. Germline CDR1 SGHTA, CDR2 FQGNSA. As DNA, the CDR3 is TGTGCCAGCAGCTTAGGGACAGAGTCCTACGAGCAGTACTTC. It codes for CASSLGTESYEQYF. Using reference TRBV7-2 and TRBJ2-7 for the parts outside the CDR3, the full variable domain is GAGVSQSPSNKVTEKGKDVELRCDPISGHTALYWYRQSLGQGLEFLIYFQGNSAPDKSGLPSDRFSAERTGGSVSTLTIQRTQQEDSAVYLCASSLGTESYEQYFGPGTRLTVT.

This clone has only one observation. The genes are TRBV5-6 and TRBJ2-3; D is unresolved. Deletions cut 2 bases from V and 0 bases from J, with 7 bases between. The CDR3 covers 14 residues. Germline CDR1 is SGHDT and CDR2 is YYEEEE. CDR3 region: CASSLHPSTDTQYF. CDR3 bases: TGTGCCAGCAGCTTACACCCAAGCACAGATACGCAGTATTTT. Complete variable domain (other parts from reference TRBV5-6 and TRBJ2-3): DAGVTQSPTHLIKTRGQQVTLRCSPKSGHDTVSWYQQALGQGPQFIFQYYEEEERQRGNFPDRFSGHQFPNYSSELNVNALLLGDSALYLCASSLHPSTDTQYFGPGTRLTVL.

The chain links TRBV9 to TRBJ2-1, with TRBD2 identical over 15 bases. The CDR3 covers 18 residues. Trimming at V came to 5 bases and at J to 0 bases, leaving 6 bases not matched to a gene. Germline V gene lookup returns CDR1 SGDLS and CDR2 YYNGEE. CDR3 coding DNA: TGTGCCAGCAGGGGGACTAGCGGGAGGCCGAGCTCCTACAATGAGCAGTTCTTC. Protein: CASRGTSGRPSSYNEQFF.

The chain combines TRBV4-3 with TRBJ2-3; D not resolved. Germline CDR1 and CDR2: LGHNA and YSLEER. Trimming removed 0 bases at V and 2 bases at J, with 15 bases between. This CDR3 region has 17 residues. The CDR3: CASSQDVILVNTDTQYF. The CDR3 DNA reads TGCGCCAGCAGCCAAGATGTCATTTTAGTCAACACAGATACGCAGTATTTT.

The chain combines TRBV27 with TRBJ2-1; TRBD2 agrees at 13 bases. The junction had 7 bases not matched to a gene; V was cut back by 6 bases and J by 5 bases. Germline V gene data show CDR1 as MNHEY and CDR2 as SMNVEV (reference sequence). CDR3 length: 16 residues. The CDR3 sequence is CASSRGTSGVHNEQFF. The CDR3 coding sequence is TGTGCCAGCAGCCGCGGGACTAGCGGGGTCCACAATGAGCAGTTCTTC.

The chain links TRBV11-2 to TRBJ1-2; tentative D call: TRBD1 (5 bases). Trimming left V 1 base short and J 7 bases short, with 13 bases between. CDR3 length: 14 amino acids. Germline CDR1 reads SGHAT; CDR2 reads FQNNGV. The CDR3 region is CASSLGGGTRGYTF. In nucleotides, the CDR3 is TGTGCCAGCAGCTTAGGGGGGGGGACCCGTGGCTACACCTTC.

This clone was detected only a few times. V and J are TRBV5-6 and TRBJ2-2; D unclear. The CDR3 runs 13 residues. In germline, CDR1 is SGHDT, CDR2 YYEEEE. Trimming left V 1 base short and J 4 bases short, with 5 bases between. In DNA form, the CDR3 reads TGTGCCAGCAGCTTGCTAGGCACCGGGGAGCTGTTTTTT. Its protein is CASSLLGTGELFF.

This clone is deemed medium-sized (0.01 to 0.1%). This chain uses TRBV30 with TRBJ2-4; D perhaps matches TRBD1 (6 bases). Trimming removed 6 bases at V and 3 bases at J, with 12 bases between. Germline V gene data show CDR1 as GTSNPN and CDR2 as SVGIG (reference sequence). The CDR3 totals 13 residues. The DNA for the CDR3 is TGTGCCTGCCTAGACAGGAGCAAAAACATTCAGTACTTC. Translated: CACLDRSKNIQYF.

The CDR3 DNA reads TGTGCCACCAGCAGAGGACAGGGGGCTGGGGATGAGCAGTTCTTC. This translates into CATSRGQGAGDEQFF. The chain uses TRBV15 and TRBJ2-1; 10 nucleotides agree with TRBD1. Germline V gene lookup returns CDR1 LNHNV and CDR2 YYDKDF (reference sequence). The CDR3 spans 15 residues. With V trimmed by 1 base and J by 8 bases, 5 bases remained unmatched.

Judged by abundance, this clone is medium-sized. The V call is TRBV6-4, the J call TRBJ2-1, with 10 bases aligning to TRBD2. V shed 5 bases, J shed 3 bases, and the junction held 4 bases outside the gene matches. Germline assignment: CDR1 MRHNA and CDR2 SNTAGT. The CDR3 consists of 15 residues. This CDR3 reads CASSSGTSDYNEQFF. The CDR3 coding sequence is TGTGCCAGCAGTTCCGGGACTAGCGACTACAATGAGCAGTTCTTC.

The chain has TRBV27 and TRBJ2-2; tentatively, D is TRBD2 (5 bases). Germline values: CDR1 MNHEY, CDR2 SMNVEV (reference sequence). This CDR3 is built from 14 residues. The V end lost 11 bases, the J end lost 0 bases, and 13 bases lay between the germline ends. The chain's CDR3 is CAAGGHSNTGELFF. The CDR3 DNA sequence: TGTGCCGCTGGCGGGCACTCGAACACCGGGGAGCTGTTTTTT.

CDR3 nucleotide sequence: TGCGCCAGCAGCCAAGAGCTCCGAGGGCTCTATGGCTACACCTTC. This gives the protein CASSQELRGLYGYTF. The chain recombines TRBV4-1 with TRBJ1-2, with D hard to call. Trimming took off 0 bases at V and 4 bases at J, with 12 bases between the two ends. The V gene's germline CDR1 is MGHRA and CDR2 YSYEKL. This CDR3 contains 15 residues.

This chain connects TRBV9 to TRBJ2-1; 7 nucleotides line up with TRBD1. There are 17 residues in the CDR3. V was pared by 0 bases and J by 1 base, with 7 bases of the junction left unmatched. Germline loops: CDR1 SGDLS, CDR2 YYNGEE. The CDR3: CASSVAAGTESYNEQFF. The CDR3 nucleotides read TGTGCCAGCAGCGTAGCTGCCGGGACAGAGTCCTACAATGAGCAGTTCTTC.

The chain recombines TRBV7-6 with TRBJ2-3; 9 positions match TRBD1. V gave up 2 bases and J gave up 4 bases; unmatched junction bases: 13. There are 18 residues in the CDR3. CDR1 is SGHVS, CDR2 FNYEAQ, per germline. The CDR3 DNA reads TGTGCCAGCAGCTTATTTCCCGAGGGACAGGGCCCATCAGATACGCAGTATTTT. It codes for CASSLFPEGQGPSDTQYF. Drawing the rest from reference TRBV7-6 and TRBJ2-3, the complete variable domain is GAGVSQSPRYKVTKRGQDVALRCDPISGHVSLYWYRQALGQGPEFLTYFNYEAQQDKSGLPNDRFSAERPEGSISTLTIQRTEQRDSAMYRCASSLFPEGQGPSDTQYFGPGTRLTVL.

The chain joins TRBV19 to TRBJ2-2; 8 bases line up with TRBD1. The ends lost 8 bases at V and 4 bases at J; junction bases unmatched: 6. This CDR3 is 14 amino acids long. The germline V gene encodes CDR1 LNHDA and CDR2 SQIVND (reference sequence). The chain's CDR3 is CASRDTGGTGELFF. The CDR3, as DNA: TGTGCCAGTCGAGATACAGGGGGCACCGGGGAGCTGTTTTTT.

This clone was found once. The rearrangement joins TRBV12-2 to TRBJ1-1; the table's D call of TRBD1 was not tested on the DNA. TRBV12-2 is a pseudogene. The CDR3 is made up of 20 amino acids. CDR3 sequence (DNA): TGTGCAAGTCGCTTAAATGACGGCGAGTTCCTGGACAGGGAGGGGACTGAAGCTTTCTTT. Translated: CASRLNDGEFLDREGTEAFF.

The CDR3, as DNA: TGTGCCAGCAGCTTATCCATACAGGTTAGCGAGCAGTACTTC. It specifies CASSLSIQVSEQYF. This chain uses TRBV7-1 with TRBJ2-7, with D perhaps TRBD1 (5 bases). TRBV7-1 is filed as an ORF, its function uncertain. Trimming stripped 4 bases from V and 6 bases from J, with 16 bases between. CDR3 length equals 14 residues.

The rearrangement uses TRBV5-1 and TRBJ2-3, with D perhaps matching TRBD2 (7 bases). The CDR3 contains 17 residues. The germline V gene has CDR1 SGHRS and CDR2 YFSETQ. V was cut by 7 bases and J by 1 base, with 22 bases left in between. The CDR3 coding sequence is TGCGCCAGCTGCAGGGGAAGGGACTACTCCCGCACAGATACGCAGTATTTT. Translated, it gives CASCRGRDYSRTDTQYF.

CDR3 sequence (DNA): TGTGCCAGCAGTGAGTCGGGACAGGGCTCCTACGAGCAGTACTTC. Translated: CASSESGQGSYEQYF. The V call is TRBV2, the J call TRBJ2-7, with 9 bases identical to TRBD1. Germline CDR1 reads SNHLY; CDR2 reads FYNNEI. CDR3 length equals 15 residues. J lost 0 bases, V lost 3 bases, and 3 bases had no gene match.